What follows are 5 T cell receptor beta chains derived from one specimen sequenced in a study of Ad26.COV2.S vaccination and SARS-CoV-2 variants. Treatment defined: about 20 received Ad26.COV2.S at low or high dose, single or two shots; 5 received placebo; per-sample allocation not given. Sampling was performed 63 days after the first vaccine or placebo injection. Profiled with immunoSEQ multiplex PCR; TCRdb holds only in-frame clones, not every one. This sample carries hundreds of thousands of clones, around 89% of them seen once, and the ten largest clones take about 4.6%. The sample was peripheral blood, taken in a trial of Ad26.COV2.S vaccine versus placebo. Receptors originate from a person aged 18-60 years who received the Ad26.COV2.S COVID-19 vaccine or a placebo.

The chain links TRBV5-5 to TRBJ2-1; 9 bases fit TRBD2. V shed 1 base and J 0 bases; nucleotides not matched to a gene: 11. Germline lookup yields CDR1 SGHKS and CDR2 YYEKEE (reference sequence). The length of the CDR3 is 19 residues. Here the CDR3 reads CASSLTGLAGPTSYNEQFF. As DNA, the CDR3 is TGTGCCAGCAGCTTGACCGGTCTAGCGGGACCCACCTCCTACAATGAGCAGTTCTTC.

The gene calls are TRBV12-5 and TRBJ2-1, with 9 bases identical to TRBD2. The CDR3 consists of 12 residues. After removal of 6 bases from V and 9 bases from J, the junction contained 3 bases not matched to a gene. The germline V gene encodes CDR1 LGHNT and CDR2 FRNRAP. For the CDR3, the DNA is TGTGCTAGTGGCGGGACTAGCACTGAGCAGTTCTTC. It translates to CASGGTSTEQFF.

This clone has only one observation. V gene TRBV5-8 combines with J gene TRBJ1-2; D is unresolved. Trimming took 4 bases from V and 4 from J, leaving 14 bases between them. The germline V gene has CDR1 SGHTS and CDR2 YDEGEE. This CDR3 is built from 14 residues. The CDR3 region is CASSLGIRAYGYTF. The CDR3 DNA is TGTGCCAGCAGCCTGGGGATCAGAGCCTATGGCTACACCTTC.

By share, this clone counts as medium-sized. The rearrangement uses TRBV2 and TRBJ2-1; possibly TRBD1 for D (6 bases). Germline CDR1 reads SNHLY; CDR2 reads FYNNEI. V was cut by 5 bases and J by 9 bases, with 17 bases left in between. The CDR3 is 14 residues long. Here the CDR3 reads CASSPSTGFSEQFF. In DNA form, the CDR3 reads TGTGCCAGCAGTCCCTCGACAGGATTCAGTGAGCAGTTCTTC.

The rearrangement uses TRBV28 and TRBJ2-7; 12 nucleotides align to TRBD2. In germline, CDR1 is MDHEN, CDR2 SYDVKM. V lost 2 bases and J lost 9; bases outside the gene matches: 8. The CDR3 runs 15 residues. CDR3 sequence reads: CASSLRLAGGLPQYF. CDR3 in DNA: TGTGCCAGCAGTTTAAGGCTAGCGGGAGGGTTACCGCAGTACTTC.